These 24 T cell receptor beta chains share one sample of origin, sequenced in a study of blood T cell repertoires in COVID-19. Generated by immunoSEQ multiplex PCR, the TCRdb table keeps only in-frame clones and is missing some. The sample gives 120,000 or so clones, 65% to 80% of which show up once; roughly 2.7% is in the top ten. The specimen was peripheral blood. The source of these receptors is a man aged 45-65 years with acute or convalescent COVID-19.

The V call is TRBV5-6, the J call TRBJ2-5, with 7 bases matching TRBD2. Germline V gives CDR1 SGHDT, CDR2 YYEEEE. This CDR3 has 14 residues. J lost 5 bases, V lost 1 base, and 5 bases had no gene match. CDR3 region: CASSLNWGGETQYF. CDR3 nucleotide sequence: TGTGCCAGCAGCTTGAACTGGGGAGGGGAGACCCAGTACTTC.

The J gene is TRBJ1-1, the V gene TRBV4-1; D unresolved. This CDR3 is built from 16 residues. Deletions cut 3 bases from V and 4 bases from J, with 18 bases between. Germline V gene data show CDR1 as MGHRA and CDR2 as YSYEKL. As DNA, the CDR3 is TGCGCCAGCAGCCATATAAGGAGGCAGTGGGGCACTGAAGCTTTCTTT. It codes for CASSHIRRQWGTEAFF.

This clone occurred a few times. This CDR3 is CASSIDRVNTEAFF. The CDR3 DNA reads TGTGCCAGCAGTATAGACAGGGTCAACACTGAAGCTTTCTTT. V usage is TRBV2 and J usage is TRBJ1-1, with 7 nucleotides matching TRBD1. After removal of 5 bases from V and 2 bases from J, the junction contained 5 bases not matched to a gene. From germline, CDR1 is SNHLY and CDR2 FYNNEI. This CDR3 comprises 14 residues.

The chain employs TRBV5-1 and TRBJ1-1; D gene uncertain. The CDR3 covers 12 residues. CDR1 and CDR2 from the germline V gene are SGHRS and YFSETQ. V gave up 5 bases and J gave up 2 bases, with 7 bases separating them. In DNA, the CDR3 is TGCGCCAGCAGACAGCCAAACACTGAAGCTTTCTTT. Translated, it gives CASRQPNTEAFF.

A few counts support this clone. J is TRBJ1-1 and V is TRBV19, with D possibly matching TRBD1 (6 bases). Trimming removed 4 bases from V and 1 base from J, with 7 bases in between. The germline V gene encodes CDR1 LNHDA and CDR2 SQIVND (reference sequence). The CDR3 runs to 13 residues. CDR3 residues: CASSTQGNTEAFF. The CDR3 DNA reads as TGTGCCAGTAGTACACAGGGGAACACTGAAGCTTTCTTT. Looking up the rest from reference TRBV19 and TRBJ1-1 gives the full variable domain: DGGITQSPKYLFRKEGQNVTLSCEQNLNHDAMYWYRQDPGQGLRLIYYSQIVNDFQKGDIAEGYSVSREKKESFPLTVTSAQKNPTAFYLCASSTQGNTEAFFGQGTRLTVV.

The rearrangement links TRBV7-8 to TRBJ1-1; 8 bases align to TRBD1. Germline assignment: CDR1 SGHVS and CDR2 FQNEAQ. Trimming at V came to 6 bases and at J to 3 bases, leaving 6 bases not matched to a gene. The CDR3 sequence is 14 residues long. The CDR3 region is CASRTQGVDTEAFF. For the CDR3, the DNA is TGTGCCAGCAGGACACAGGGGGTGGACACTGAAGCTTTCTTT.

Worth noting for this clone: The same CDR3 is also encoded by other DNA sequences in this sample. The chain employs TRBV16 and TRBJ1-6; 8 bases align to TRBD1. V trimming: 4 bases; J trimming: 8 bases; junction bases outside the gene matches: 4. Germline V lookup: CDR1 KGHSY, CDR2 FQNENV. The CDR3 consists of 14 residues. The CDR3 sequence: CASSPRTGYSPLHF. Here the CDR3 DNA reads TGTGCCAGCAGCCCACGGACAGGGTATTCACCCCTCCACTTT.

The chain employs TRBV5-8 and TRBJ2-7; 9 nucleotides line up with TRBD1. CDR1 and CDR2 (germline): SGHTS, YDEGEE. V gave up 3 bases and J gave up 3 bases; unmatched junction bases: 10. This CDR3 is built from 16 residues. The chain's CDR3 is CASSSTWDRVIYEQYF. CDR3 sequence (DNA): TGTGCCAGCAGCTCTACCTGGGACAGGGTAATCTACGAGCAGTACTTC. Filled out from reference TRBV5-8 and TRBJ2-7, the complete variable domain reads EAGVTQSPTHLIKTRGQQATLRCSPISGHTSVYWYQQALGLGLQFLLWYDEGEERNRGNFPPRFSGRQFPNYSSELNVNALELEDSALYLCASSSTWDRVIYEQYFGPGTRLTVT.

The V gene is TRBV19, the J gene TRBJ2-3; 7 nucleotides align to TRBD2. This CDR3 is built from 15 residues. Losses at the gene ends were 6 bases for V and 3 bases for J; bases not matched to a gene: 9. Germline-derived CDR1 and CDR2 are LNHDA and SQIVND (reference sequence). The CDR3 loop is CASRVAGVSTDTQYF. The CDR3 nucleotides read TGTGCCAGTAGGGTGGCGGGAGTTAGTACAGATACGCAGTATTTT.

This clone has just one count. The gene calls are TRBV19 and TRBJ2-2; 11 bases fit TRBD2. This CDR3 spans 18 amino acids. With V trimmed by 7 bases and J by 4 bases, 14 bases remained unmatched. Germline V gives CDR1 LNHDA, CDR2 SQIVND (reference sequence). In DNA, the CDR3 is TGTGCCAGTATTGGTGGCTCGGGGCTAGCGGGAGGCACCGGGGAGCTGTTTTTT. It encodes CASIGGSGLAGGTGELFF. Drawing the rest from reference TRBV19 and TRBJ2-2, the complete variable domain is DGGITQSPKYLFRKEGQNVTLSCEQNLNHDAMYWYRQDPGQGLRLIYYSQIVNDFQKGDIAEGYSVSREKKESFPLTVTSAQKNPTAFYLCASIGGSGLAGGTGELFFGEGSRLTVL.

CDR3 sequence reads: CASSLSMNRGSYTF. The CDR3 DNA reads TGTGCCAGTAGTCTCTCCATGAACAGGGGCAGCTACACCTTC. V gene TRBV19 combines with J gene TRBJ1-2; 7 nucleotides align to TRBD1. CDR1 is LNHDA and CDR2 is SQIVND in the germline V gene (reference sequence). The CDR3 spans 14 residues. Losses at the gene ends were 5 bases for V and 9 bases for J; bases not matched to a gene: 12. Drawing the rest from reference TRBV19 and TRBJ1-2, the complete variable domain is DGGITQSPKYLFRKEGQNVTLSCEQNLNHDAMYWYRQDPGQGLRLIYYSQIVNDFQKGDIAEGYSVSREKKESFPLTVTSAQKNPTAFYLCASSLSMNRGSYTFGSGTRLTVV.

The chain links TRBV19 to TRBJ2-5; TRBD1 matches 9 bases. V lost 4 bases to trimming and J lost 2 bases; unmatched junction nucleotides: 2. Germline CDR1 is LNHDA and CDR2 is SQIVND (reference sequence). The CDR3 is 14 amino acids. In DNA, the CDR3 is TGTGCCAGTAGTAGGACAGGGGTTCAAGAGACCCAGTACTTC. It encodes CASSRTGVQETQYF.

V is TRBV6-5 and J is TRBJ1-5; TRBD1 matches at 7 bases. Germline trimming cut 6 bases from V and 6 bases from J; bases unmatched to any gene: 8. Germline CDR1 is MNHEY and CDR2 is SVGAGI. CDR3 length: 14 amino acids. In DNA form, the CDR3 reads TGTGCCAGCAGGATCAGACAGGGATCTCAGCCCCAGCATTTT. Amino acid sequence: CASRIRQGSQPQHF.

The chain uses TRBV11-2 and TRBJ2-1, with 11 bases aligning to TRBD2. V gave up 5 bases and J gave up 7 bases; unmatched junction bases: 4. Germline V gene lookup returns CDR1 SGHAT and CDR2 FQNNGV. The CDR3 has 14 residues. The CDR3 sequence: CASSPSGRSNEQFF. The CDR3 DNA reads as TGTGCCAGCAGCCCTAGCGGGAGGTCGAATGAGCAGTTCTTC.

The V and J genes are TRBV2 and TRBJ1-5; 7 nucleotides match TRBD1. V shed 3 bases and J 4 bases; nucleotides not matched to a gene: 3. The CDR3 has 14 amino acids. Germline CDR1 reads SNHLY; CDR2 reads FYNNEI. The DNA for the CDR3 is TGTGCCAGCAGTGACTACAGGGGAAATCAGCCCCAGCATTTT. Translating gives CASSDYRGNQPQHF.

The chain couples TRBV5-1 to TRBJ1-1; D may be TRBD1 (6 bases). V was trimmed by 2 bases and J by 1 base, leaving 9 bases between them. The germline V gene encodes CDR1 SGHRS and CDR2 YFSETQ. The CDR3 spans 14 residues. The CDR3, as DNA: TGCGCCAGCAGCTTTGGGGGCCAGAACACTGAAGCTTTCTTT. Protein product: CASSFGGQNTEAFF.

The genes are TRBV25-1 and TRBJ2-5; tentatively, D is TRBD1 (6 bases). The CDR3 extends over 14 amino acids. Trimming shortened V by 6 bases and J by 1 base, and 12 bases separated the two germline ends. Per the germline V gene, CDR1 is MGHDK and CDR2 is SYGVNS. The CDR3 reads CASSLRTVQETQYF. CDR3 nucleotides: TGTGCCAGCAGCTTGAGGACAGTCCAAGAGACCCAGTACTTC.

The chain joins TRBV3-1 (or the pseudogene TRBV3-2) to TRBJ2-3; 9 bases agree with TRBD2. Germline-derived CDR1 and CDR2 are LGHDT and YNNKEL (reference sequence). This CDR3 is 14 amino acids long. V lost 10 bases and J lost 5; bases outside the gene matches: 10. This CDR3 reads CATAYSGSVDTQYF. In nucleotides, the CDR3 is TGTGCCACCGCTTATAGCGGGAGTGTAGATACGCAGTATTTT.

The J gene is TRBJ2-5, the V gene TRBV9; the match to TRBD1 covers 9 bases. This CDR3 spans 13 amino acids. V lost 3 bases, J lost 5 bases, and 2 bases stayed unmatched. Germline V lookup: CDR1 SGDLS, CDR2 YYNGEE. CDR3 DNA sequence: TGTGCCAGCAGCGCCGGGACAGGGGAGACCCAGTACTTC. Translated, it gives CASSAGTGETQYF.

The chain has TRBV29-1 and TRBJ2-5; 13 bases agree with TRBD2. The CDR3 sequence is 14 residues long. V trimming: 6 bases; J trimming: 2 bases; junction bases outside the gene matches: 3. Germline V gene lookup returns CDR1 SQVTM and CDR2 ANQGSEA. The CDR3 region is CSVGTSGAQETQYF. For the CDR3, the DNA is TGCAGCGTAGGGACTAGCGGGGCTCAAGAGACCCAGTACTTC.

Remarks on this clone: Mismatch with germline at one junction end may stem from a read error. V usage is TRBV7-7 and J usage is TRBJ2-3, with 7 nucleotides matching TRBD2. Germline CDR1 SSHAT, CDR2 FNYEAQ (reference sequence). The CDR3 totals 15 residues. The CDR3 loop is CASSPLGGKTDTQYF. The CDR3, as DNA: TGTGCTAGCAGCCCCCTGGGGGGGAAGACAGATACGCAGTATTTT.

The chain has TRBV29-1 and TRBJ2-1, with 8 positions matching TRBD1. Germline V gene sequence: CDR1 SQVTM, CDR2 ANQGSEA. V gave up 6 bases and J gave up 4 bases; unmatched junction bases: 8. The CDR3 covers 14 residues. The CDR3 loop is CSVRGQGVYNEQFF. CDR3 bases: TGCAGCGTGCGCGGACAGGGTGTTTACAATGAGCAGTTCTTC.

The chain is built from TRBV6-4 and TRBJ1-4; 7 positions agree with TRBD1. V lost 8 bases to trimming and J lost 8 bases; unmatched junction nucleotides: 11. The CDR3 consists of 14 residues. Germline-derived CDR1 and CDR2 are MRHNA and SNTAGT. The chain's CDR3 is CASARQGSLEKLFF. Here the CDR3 DNA reads TGTGCCAGCGCCCGACAGGGATCGTTGGAAAAACTGTTTTTT.

The J gene is TRBJ2-7, the V gene TRBV6-6, with D perhaps matching TRBD2 (5 bases). V lost 4 bases to trimming and J lost 3 bases, with 16 bases between them. Germline V gives CDR1 MNHNY, CDR2 SVGAGI (reference sequence). The CDR3 consists of 15 residues. CDR3 residues: CASSSKGLGHYEQYF. The CDR3 DNA reads TGTGCCAGCAGTTCCAAAGGACTTGGGCACTACGAGCAGTACTTC.